This T cell receptor beta chain was sequenced during a study of T cell responses to AZD1222 COVID-19 vaccine. The table lists this clone with a few counts. This CDR3 has 20 residues. Germline trimming cut 4 bases from V and 5 bases from J; bases unmatched to any gene: 14. Germline-derived CDR1 and CDR2 are SGHRS and YFSETQ. Here immunoSEQ multiplex PCR was the method, and the copy in TCRdb shows in-frame clones only, minus some. The sample includes under 150,000 clones, approximately 85% of them seen just once. The rearrangement joins TRBV5-1 to TRBJ2-2; 16 nucleotides match TRBD2. The specimen comprised peripheral blood, sampled on day 0 of MenACWY control vaccination. This sequence originates from an adult in good health. Here the CDR3 reads CASSPKPAGTSGRVTGELFF. The CDR3 bases are TGCGCCAGCAGCCCGAAACCAGCCGGGACTAGCGGGAGGGTAACCGGGGAGCTGTTTTTT.